This TCR beta chain was identified during a study of blood T cell repertoires in COVID-19. Germline loops: CDR1 MDHEN, CDR2 SYDVKM. The CDR3 extends over 19 amino acids. V lost 3 bases to trimming and J lost 7 bases, with 27 bases between them. This clone was counted a single time. Study processing details: Reference gene primer amplification yielded estimated nucleated cell counts. The method was immunoSEQ multiplex PCR; TCRdb's version includes in-frame clones alone and lacks a portion of them. V and J calls and clone size are given by that table; D and trimming were obtained from the DNA. The table shows 50,000 to 70,000 clones, with 88% occurring only once.

The V call is TRBV28, the J call TRBJ2-2, with a possible D match to TRBD1 (8 bases). This TCR derives from a man aged 60 to 69 with acute or convalescent COVID-19. Sequenced material: peripheral blood. In DNA, the CDR3 is TGTGCCAGCAGTTTTTTCCCCAAGATAAGGACAGGGAGGGGCGGGGAGCTGTTTTTT. Translated, it gives CASSFFPKIRTGRGGELFF.